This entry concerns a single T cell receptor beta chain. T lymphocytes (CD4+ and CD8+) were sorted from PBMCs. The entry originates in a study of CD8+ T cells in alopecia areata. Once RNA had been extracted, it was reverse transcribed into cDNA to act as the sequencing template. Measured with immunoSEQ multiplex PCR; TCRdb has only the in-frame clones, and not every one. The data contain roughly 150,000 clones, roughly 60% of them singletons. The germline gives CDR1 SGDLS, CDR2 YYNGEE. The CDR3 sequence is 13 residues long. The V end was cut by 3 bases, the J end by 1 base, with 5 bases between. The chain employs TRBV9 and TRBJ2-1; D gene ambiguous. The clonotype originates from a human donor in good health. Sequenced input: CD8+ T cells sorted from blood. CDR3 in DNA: TGTGCCAGCAGCGAAGAGTCCTACAATGAGCAGTTCTTC. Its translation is CASSEESYNEQFF. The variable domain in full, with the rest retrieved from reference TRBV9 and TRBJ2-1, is DSGVTQTPKHLITATGQRVTLRCSPRSGDLSVYWYQQSLDQGLQFLIQYYNGEERAKGNILERFSAQQFPDLHSELNLSSLELGDSALYFCASSEESYNEQFFGPGTRLTVL.